A single sample gave rise to the 27 T cell receptor beta chains below, sequenced in a study of blood T cell repertoires in COVID-19. Assay: immunoSEQ multiplex PCR; the TCRdb copy retains only in-frame clones and omits some. Of about 200,000 clones in the sample, around 80% were seen once. The sequenced material came from peripheral blood. These receptors all come from a woman in her 70s with acute or convalescent COVID-19.

The chain recombines TRBV28 with TRBJ1-1; tentatively, D is TRBD1 (5 bases). Deletions cut 2 bases from V and 4 bases from J, with 11 bases between. The germline CDR1 and CDR2 sequences are MDHEN and SYDVKM. The CDR3 runs to 14 residues. CDR3 region: CASSLGGVGTEAFF. The CDR3 region has the DNA TGTGCCAGCAGTTTAGGGGGGGTCGGCACTGAAGCTTTCTTT.

The chain is built from TRBV5-1 and TRBJ1-5; D call uncertain. V lost 1 base and J 2 bases, leaving 10 bases between the germline ends. This CDR3 has 15 amino acids. Germline CDR1 and CDR2: SGHRS and YFSETQ. In DNA form, the CDR3 reads TGCGCCAGCAGCTTGTCCGCCTCGGGCAATCAGCCCCAGCATTTT. Residues: CASSLSASGNQPQHF.

The rearrangement joins TRBV5-1 to TRBJ2-7; 7 nucleotides line up with TRBD2. The CDR3 covers 14 residues. Germline V gene data show CDR1 as SGHRS and CDR2 as YFSETQ. V was clipped by 2 bases and J by 2 bases; unmatched bases: 4. CDR3 nucleotide sequence: TGCGCCAGCAGCTTAACGGGGGGTACCTACGAGCAGTACTTC. This translates into CASSLTGGTYEQYF.

The chain combines TRBV28 with TRBJ2-7; perhaps TRBD1 as D (6 bases). V was shortened by 3 bases and J by 4 bases, with 10 bases between the two germline ends. This CDR3 spans 13 amino acids. CDR1 is MDHEN and CDR2 is SYDVKM in the germline V gene. CDR3 protein: CASSLTDSYEQYF. CDR3 in DNA: TGTGCCAGCAGTTTGACGGACAGTTACGAGCAGTACTTC.

The chain combines TRBV11-3 with TRBJ2-5, with 11 bases lining up with TRBD2. In germline, CDR1 is SGHNT, CDR2 YENEEA. Trimming removed 1 base from V and 1 base from J; junction bases left unmatched: 5. This CDR3 is built from 17 residues. The DNA for the CDR3 is TGTGCCAGCAGCTTAGGTCGACTAGCGGGAAGCCAAGAGACCCAGTACTTC. It translates to CASSLGRLAGSQETQYF.

This clone was observed a few times. This sequence joins TRBV5-6 and TRBJ1-3; 7 bases line up with TRBD1. The CDR3 covers 16 residues. V was clipped by 2 bases and J by 0 bases; unmatched bases: 5. Germline CDR1 is SGHDT and CDR2 is YYEEEE. CDR3 nucleotides: TGTGCCAGCAGCTTCCTAAGGGACAGCTCTGGAAACACCATATATTTT. Its protein is CASSFLRDSSGNTIYF.

A note on this clone: Other DNA sequences in the same sample also yield this CDR3. J is TRBJ2-2 and V is TRBV18, with a weak D call TRBD1 (5 bases). CDR3 length: 13 residues. The germline V gene has CDR1 KGHSH and CDR2 LQKENI. V dropped 6 bases and J dropped 5 bases, with 10 bases sitting between them. This CDR3 is CASSPQGTGELFF. DNA of the CDR3: TGTGCCAGCTCTCCCCAGGGAACCGGGGAGCTGTTTTTT. The full variable domain, completed using reference TRBV18 and TRBJ2-2, is NAGVMQNPRHLVRRRGQEARLRCSPMKGHSHVYWYRQLPEEGLKFMVYLQKENIIDESGMPKERFSAEFPKEGPSILRIQQVVRGDSAAYFCASSPQGTGELFFGEGSRLTVL.

The chain recombines TRBV19 with TRBJ2-1, with 11 bases that match TRBD2. The CDR3 consists of 16 residues. V lost 1 base and J lost 6; bases outside the gene matches: 5. Germline values: CDR1 LNHDA, CDR2 SQIVND (reference sequence). CDR3 bases: TGTGCCAGTAGTATAGGTAGGCTAGCGGGAGGCAATGAGCAGTTCTTC. This gives the protein CASSIGRLAGGNEQFF.

The CDR3 DNA follows: TGTGCCAGCAGCTTAGGGACAGGTTCCTACAATGAGCAGTTCTTC. This codes for CASSLGTGSYNEQFF. The V gene is TRBV7-2, the J gene TRBJ2-1, with TRBD1 matching over 7 bases. The CDR3 is made up of 15 amino acids. Germline CDR1 SGHTA, CDR2 FQGNSA. Trimming took 1 base from V and 1 from J; bases not matched to a gene: 1.

The chain couples TRBV19 to TRBJ2-6; D possibly corresponds to TRBD1 (5 bases). This CDR3 contains 18 residues. Germline CDR1 is LNHDA and CDR2 is SQIVND (reference sequence). V lost 3 bases and J lost 2, with 17 bases in between. The chain's CDR3 is CASSILTGSRPGANVLTF. CDR3 DNA sequence: TGTGCCAGTAGTATTCTAACAGGTTCACGCCCTGGGGCCAACGTCCTGACTTTC.

This clone has a handful of counts. The chain joins TRBV30 to TRBJ2-1; weak D call: TRBD1 (6 bases). V was cut by 3 bases and J by 3 bases, with 12 bases left in between. CDR1 is GTSNPN and CDR2 is SVGIG in the germline V gene (reference sequence). This CDR3 is built from 14 residues. This CDR3 reads CAWRNRVNYNEQFF. CDR3 sequence (DNA): TGTGCCTGGAGGAACAGGGTGAACTACAATGAGCAGTTCTTC.

This clone was counted only a few times. In DNA form, the CDR3 reads TGTGCCAGCAGCCCCGGACTAGCGGAGTACTACGAGCAGTACTTC. Its translation: CASSPGLAEYYEQYF. The V and J genes are TRBV14 and TRBJ2-7, with 10 nucleotides matching TRBD2. CDR1 and CDR2 (germline): SGHDN, FVKESK. V shed 4 bases and J 3 bases; nucleotides not matched to a gene: 6. The CDR3 totals 15 residues.

The chain combines TRBV18 with TRBJ2-1; D possibly corresponds to TRBD1 (5 bases). Germline V lookup: CDR1 KGHSH, CDR2 LQKENI. This CDR3 spans 14 amino acids. Trimming stripped 6 bases from V and 4 bases from J, with 13 bases between. CDR3 DNA: TGTGCCAGCTCGCGTAGTCAGGGATACAATGAGCAGTTCTTC. Translation: CASSRSQGYNEQFF.

V usage is TRBV4-2 and J usage is TRBJ2-5, with D tentatively TRBD1 (5 bases). V lost 0 bases, J lost 5 bases, and 13 bases lay in between. The germline CDR1 and CDR2 sequences are LGHNA and YNFKEQ. The CDR3 length is 15 residues. This CDR3 is CASSQEEFRVETQYF. The DNA of the CDR3 is TGTGCCAGCAGCCAAGAAGAATTCAGGGTGGAGACCCAGTACTTC.

This clone occurred once. V gene TRBV30 combines with J gene TRBJ2-3; 13 nucleotides match TRBD2. V shed 4 bases and J 0 bases; nucleotides not matched to a gene: 7. Germline loops: CDR1 GTSNPN, CDR2 SVGIG (reference sequence). The CDR3 is 17 amino acids. The CDR3 spells CAWIGTSGIASTDTQYF. The CDR3 DNA reads TGTGCCTGGATCGGGACTAGCGGGATCGCCAGCACAGATACGCAGTATTTT.

This clone was observed a single time. The V gene is TRBV28, the J gene TRBJ2-7; TRBD2 matches at 10 bases. The germline CDR1 and CDR2 sequences are MDHEN and SYDVKM. This CDR3 region has 14 residues. The J segment lost 4 bases and the V segment lost 2 bases, leaving 2 bases of the junction unmatched. CDR3 coding DNA: TGTGCCAGCAGTTTAGCACTAGCGGGGTACGAGCAGTACTTC. It specifies CASSLALAGYEQYF.

V is TRBV5-1 and J is TRBJ2-6; 7 bases line up with TRBD2. This CDR3 contains 18 residues. The ends lost 2 bases at V and 0 bases at J; junction bases unmatched: 8. Germline CDR1 SGHRS, CDR2 YFSETQ. CDR3 sequence (DNA): TGCGCCAGCAGCTTAAATTGGCGGGGGTCCTCTGGGGCCAACGTCCTGACTTTC. Amino acids: CASSLNWRGSSGANVLTF.

The CDR3 DNA is TGTGCCAGCAGTTTCAGTGAAAGCTCCTATAATTCACCCCTCCACTTT. Its translation: CASSFSESSYNSPLHF. The chain couples TRBV28 to TRBJ1-6, with D unclear. Deletions cut 3 bases from V and 0 bases from J, with 9 bases between. CDR1 is MDHEN and CDR2 is SYDVKM in the germline V gene. The CDR3 runs 16 residues.

The CDR3 bases are TGTGCCACCAGTGACGGGGTGGGGAACACTGAAGCTTTCTTT. It is translated as CATSDGVGNTEAFF. The chain links TRBV24-1 to TRBJ1-1; D not resolved. V lost 4 bases to trimming and J lost 1 base, with 9 bases between them. CDR3 length equals 14 residues. CDR1 KGHDR and CDR2 SFDVKD come from the germline V gene.

This sequence joins TRBV6-5 and TRBJ1-2; D is undetermined. CDR3 length: 16 residues. The germline CDR1 and CDR2 sequences are MNHEY and SVGAGI. Trimming took 0 bases from V and 9 from J, leaving 20 bases between them. This chain's CDR3 is CASSYSSNGLRRSYTF. CDR3 bases: TGTGCCAGCAGTTACTCGAGCAATGGACTCCGCAGGAGCTACACCTTC.

The rearrangement links TRBV27 to TRBJ2-1, with 16 bases fitting TRBD2. The V gene's germline CDR1 is MNHEY and CDR2 SMNVEV (reference sequence). V lost 3 bases to trimming and J lost 7 bases; unmatched junction nucleotides: 6. This CDR3 is 17 amino acids long. The CDR3 bases are TGTGCCAGCAGTTTTTTCGGGACTAGCGGGAGGGTAAATGAGCAGTTCTTC. It specifies CASSFFGTSGRVNEQFF.

The chain links TRBV21-1 to TRBJ2-7; TRBD2, the table's D call, lacks a check against the DNA. TRBV21-1 is recorded as a pseudogene. CDR3 length: 14 residues. The CDR3 sequence is CATQAGGRAYEQYF. CDR3 coding DNA: TGTGCCACTCAAGCGGGAGGGCGAGCCTACGAGCAGTACTTC.

The chain joins TRBV7-3 to TRBJ2-1; a possible D gene is TRBD2 (5 bases). The CDR3 loop spans 15 amino acids. Germline CDR1 SGHTA, CDR2 FQGTGA. Trimming pared 5 bases from V and 1 base from J, leaving 12 bases between. In DNA, the CDR3 is TGTGCCAGCAGCCCCGAGGGTCCTTCCTACAATGAGCAGTTCTTC. It codes for CASSPEGPSYNEQFF.

The rearrangement joins TRBV6-5 to TRBJ2-7; D perhaps matches TRBD2 (6 bases). This CDR3 is 14 amino acids long. The V and J ends lost 2 bases and 3 bases respectively, with 11 bases between them. Germline CDR1 reads MNHEY; CDR2 reads SVGAGI. The CDR3 loop is CASSYRRGYYEQYF. The CDR3 nucleotides are TGTGCCAGCAGTTACCGGCGGGGTTACTACGAGCAGTACTTC.

This clone appeared a few times. V and J are TRBV28 and TRBJ1-2, with 7 bases identical to TRBD1. The trim removed 5 bases at V and 7 bases at J, leaving 10 bases unmatched. Germline CDR1 and CDR2: MDHEN and SYDVKM. This CDR3 is built from 14 residues. The CDR3: CASSPIGQDGGYTF. The CDR3 DNA follows: TGTGCCAGCAGTCCAATCGGACAGGATGGTGGCTACACCTTC.

The chain couples TRBV28 to TRBJ2-1; 12 nucleotides line up with TRBD1. Germline CDR1 reads MDHEN; CDR2 reads SYDVKM. CDR3 length: 19 amino acids. After removal of 7 bases from V and 4 bases from J, the junction contained 17 bases not matched to a gene. The CDR3 loop is CASTKAGTGGVRVYNEQFF. CDR3 nucleotide sequence: TGTGCCAGCACCAAAGCGGGGACAGGGGGCGTTAGGGTATACAATGAGCAGTTCTTC. Variable domain in full (rest from reference TRBV28 and TRBJ2-1): DVKVTQSSRYLVKRTGEKVFLECVQDMDHENMFWYRQDPGLGLRLIYFSYDVKMKEKGDIPEGYSVSREKKERFSLILESASTNQTSMYLCASTKAGTGGVRVYNEQFFGPGTRLTVL.

This CDR3 is CAISAGGNYSNQPQHF. CDR3 sequence (DNA): TGTGCCATCAGTGCAGGGGGTAACTATAGCAATCAGCCCCAGCATTTT. The chain joins TRBV10-3 to TRBJ1-5; 7 bases fit TRBD1. Trimming at V came to 4 bases and at J to 0 bases, leaving 6 bases not matched to a gene. Germline CDR1 and CDR2: ENHRY and SYGVKD. The CDR3 spans 16 residues.